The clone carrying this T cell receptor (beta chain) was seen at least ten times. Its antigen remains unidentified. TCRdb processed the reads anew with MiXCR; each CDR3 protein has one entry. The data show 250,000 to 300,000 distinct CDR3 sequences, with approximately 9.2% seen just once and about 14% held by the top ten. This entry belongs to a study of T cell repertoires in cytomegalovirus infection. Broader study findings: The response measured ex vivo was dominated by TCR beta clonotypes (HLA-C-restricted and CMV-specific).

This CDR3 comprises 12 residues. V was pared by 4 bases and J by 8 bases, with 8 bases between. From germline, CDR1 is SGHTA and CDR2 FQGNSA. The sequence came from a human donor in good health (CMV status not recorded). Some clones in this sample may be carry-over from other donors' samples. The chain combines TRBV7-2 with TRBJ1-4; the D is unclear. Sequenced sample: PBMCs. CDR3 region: CASSSTREKLFF. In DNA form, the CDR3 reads TGTGCCAGCAGCTCAACACGAGAAAAACTGTTTTTT.